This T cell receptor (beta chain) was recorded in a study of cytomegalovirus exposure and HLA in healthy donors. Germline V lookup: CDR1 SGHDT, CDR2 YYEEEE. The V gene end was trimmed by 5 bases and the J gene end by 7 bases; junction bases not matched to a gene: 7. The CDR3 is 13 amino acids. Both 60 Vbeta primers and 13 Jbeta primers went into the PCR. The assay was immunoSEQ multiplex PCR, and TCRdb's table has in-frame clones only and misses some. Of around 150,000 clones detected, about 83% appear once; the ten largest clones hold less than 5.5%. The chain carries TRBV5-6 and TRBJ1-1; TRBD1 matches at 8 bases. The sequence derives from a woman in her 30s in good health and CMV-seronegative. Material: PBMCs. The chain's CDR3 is CASREGQGYEAFF. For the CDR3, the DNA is TGTGCCAGCAGAGAAGGACAGGGCTATGAAGCTTTCTTT.